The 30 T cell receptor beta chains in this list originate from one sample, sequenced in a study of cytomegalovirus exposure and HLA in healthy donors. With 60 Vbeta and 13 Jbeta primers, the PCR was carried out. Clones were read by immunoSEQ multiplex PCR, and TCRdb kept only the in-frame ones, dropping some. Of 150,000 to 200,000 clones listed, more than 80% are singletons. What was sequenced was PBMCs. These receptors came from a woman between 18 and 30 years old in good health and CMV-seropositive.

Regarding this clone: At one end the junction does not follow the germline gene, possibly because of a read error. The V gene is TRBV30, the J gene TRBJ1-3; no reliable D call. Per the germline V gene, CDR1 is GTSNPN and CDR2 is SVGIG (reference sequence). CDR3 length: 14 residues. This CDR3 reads CAWSVLTPGNAIYF. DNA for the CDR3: TGTGCCTGGAGTGTACTAACACCTGGAAACGCCATATATTTT.

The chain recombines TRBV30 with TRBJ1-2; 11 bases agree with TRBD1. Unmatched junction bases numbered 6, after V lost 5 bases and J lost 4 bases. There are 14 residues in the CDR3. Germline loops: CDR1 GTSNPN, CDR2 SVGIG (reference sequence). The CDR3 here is CAWAGQGATYGYTF. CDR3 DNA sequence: TGTGCCTGGGCAGGACAGGGGGCGACCTATGGCTACACCTTC.

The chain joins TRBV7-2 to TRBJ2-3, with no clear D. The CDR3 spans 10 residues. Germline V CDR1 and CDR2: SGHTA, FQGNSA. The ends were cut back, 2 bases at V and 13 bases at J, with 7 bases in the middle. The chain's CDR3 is CASSLKEKYF. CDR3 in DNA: TGTGCCAGCAGCTTAAAGGAGAAGTATTTT.

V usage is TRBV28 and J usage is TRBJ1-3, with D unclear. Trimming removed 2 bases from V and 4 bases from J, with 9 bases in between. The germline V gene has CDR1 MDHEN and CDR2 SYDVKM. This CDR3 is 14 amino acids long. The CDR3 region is CASSLRLLGNTIYF. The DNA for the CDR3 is TGTGCCAGCAGTTTACGGTTGCTCGGAAACACCATATATTTT. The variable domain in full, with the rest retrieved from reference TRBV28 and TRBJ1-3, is DVKVTQSSRYLVKRTGEKVFLECVQDMDHENMFWYRQDPGLGLRLIYFSYDVKMKEKGDIPEGYSVSREKKERFSLILESASTNQTSMYLCASSLRLLGNTIYFGEGSWLTVV.

The DNA of the CDR3 is TGTGCCAGCAGTTCTCCCGGACAGGGTATCTTCACTGAAGCTTTCTTT. It specifies CASSSPGQGIFTEAFF. The chain is built from TRBV27 and TRBJ1-1; TRBD1 matches at 8 bases. There are 16 residues in the CDR3. The V gene's germline CDR1 is MNHEY and CDR2 SMNVEV (reference sequence). The J segment lost 4 bases and the V segment lost 4 bases, leaving 11 bases of the junction unmatched.

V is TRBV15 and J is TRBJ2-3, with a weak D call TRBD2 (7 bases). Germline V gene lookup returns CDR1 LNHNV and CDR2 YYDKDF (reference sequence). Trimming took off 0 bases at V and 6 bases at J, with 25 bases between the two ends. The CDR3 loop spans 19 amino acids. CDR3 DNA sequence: TGTGCCACCAGCAGAGATCGCCTTATCGGGGGGCCACTAATCGATACGCAGTATTTT. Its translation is CATSRDRLIGGPLIDTQYF.

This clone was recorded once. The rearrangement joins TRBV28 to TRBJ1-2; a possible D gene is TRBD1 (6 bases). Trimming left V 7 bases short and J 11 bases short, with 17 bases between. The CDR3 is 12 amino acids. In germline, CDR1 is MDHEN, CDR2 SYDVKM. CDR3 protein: CASTKLGGLYTF. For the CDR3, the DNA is TGTGCCAGCACCAAGCTCGGGGGGCTTTACACCTTC.

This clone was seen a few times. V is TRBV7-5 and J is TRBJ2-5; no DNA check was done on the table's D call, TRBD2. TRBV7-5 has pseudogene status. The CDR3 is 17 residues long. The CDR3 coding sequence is TGTGTCAGAAGCTTCGCCCTGAGGCGGGATATCCAAGAGACCCAGTACTTC. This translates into CVRSFALRRDIQETQYF.

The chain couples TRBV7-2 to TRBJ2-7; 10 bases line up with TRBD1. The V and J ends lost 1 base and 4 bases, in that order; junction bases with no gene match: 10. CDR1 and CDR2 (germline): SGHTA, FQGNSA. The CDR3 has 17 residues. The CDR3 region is CASSLGGPGQGWYEQYF. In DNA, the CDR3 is TGTGCCAGCAGCTTAGGGGGACCGGGACAGGGGTGGTACGAGCAGTACTTC.

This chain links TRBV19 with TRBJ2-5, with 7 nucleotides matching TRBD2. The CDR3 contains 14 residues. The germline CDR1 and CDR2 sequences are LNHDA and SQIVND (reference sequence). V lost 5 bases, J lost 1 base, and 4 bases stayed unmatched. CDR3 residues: CASSLGGSQETQYF. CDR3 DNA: TGTGCCAGTAGTTTAGGCGGGAGCCAAGAGACCCAGTACTTC.

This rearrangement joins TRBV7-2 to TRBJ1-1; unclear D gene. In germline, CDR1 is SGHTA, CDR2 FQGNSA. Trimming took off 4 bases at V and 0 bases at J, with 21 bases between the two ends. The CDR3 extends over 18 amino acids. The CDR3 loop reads CASSSPGIGDLMNTEAFF. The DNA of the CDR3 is TGTGCCAGCAGCTCCCCGGGAATAGGAGACCTTATGAACACTGAAGCTTTCTTT.

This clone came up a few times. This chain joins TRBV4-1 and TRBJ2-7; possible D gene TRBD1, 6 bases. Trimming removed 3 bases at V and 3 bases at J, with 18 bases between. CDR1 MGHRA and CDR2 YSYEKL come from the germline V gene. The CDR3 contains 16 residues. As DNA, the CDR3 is TGCGCCAGCAGCCATCCCCGAATGGGGGCGTTCTACGAGCAGTACTTC. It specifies CASSHPRMGAFYEQYF.

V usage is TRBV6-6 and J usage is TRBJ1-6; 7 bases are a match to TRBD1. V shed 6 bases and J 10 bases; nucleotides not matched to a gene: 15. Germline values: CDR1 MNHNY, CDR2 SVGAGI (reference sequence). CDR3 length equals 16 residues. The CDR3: CASSREGGAESSPLHF. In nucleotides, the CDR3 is TGTGCCAGCAGCCGCGAAGGGGGCGCGGAAAGCTCACCCCTCCACTTT.

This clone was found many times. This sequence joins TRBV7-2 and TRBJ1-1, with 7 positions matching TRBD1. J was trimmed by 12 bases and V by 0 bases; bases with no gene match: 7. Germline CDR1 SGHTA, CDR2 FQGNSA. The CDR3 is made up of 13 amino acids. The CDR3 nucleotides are TGTGCCAGCAGCTTAGCGCTTCAGGGGGTGTCTTTCTTT. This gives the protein CASSLALQGVSFF.

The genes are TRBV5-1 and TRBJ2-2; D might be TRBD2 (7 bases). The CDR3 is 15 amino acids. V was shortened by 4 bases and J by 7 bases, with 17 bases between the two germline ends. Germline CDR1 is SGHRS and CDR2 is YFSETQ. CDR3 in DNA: TGCGCCAGCAGCGCCCGAAGAAGGGGGGGCGGGGAGCTGTTTTTT. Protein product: CASSARRRGGGELFF.

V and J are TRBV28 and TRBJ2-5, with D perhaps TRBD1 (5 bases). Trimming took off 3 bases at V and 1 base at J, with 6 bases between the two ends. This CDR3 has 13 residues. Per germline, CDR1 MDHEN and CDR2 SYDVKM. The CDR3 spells CASSLTVQETQYF. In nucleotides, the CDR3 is TGTGCCAGCAGTTTGACAGTCCAAGAGACCCAGTACTTC.

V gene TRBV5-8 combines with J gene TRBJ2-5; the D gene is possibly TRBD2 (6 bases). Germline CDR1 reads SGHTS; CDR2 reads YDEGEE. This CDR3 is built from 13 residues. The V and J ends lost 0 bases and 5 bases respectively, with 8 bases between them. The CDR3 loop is CASSLVGRETQYF. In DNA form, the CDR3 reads TGTGCCAGCAGCTTGGTAGGGAGGGAGACCCAGTACTTC.

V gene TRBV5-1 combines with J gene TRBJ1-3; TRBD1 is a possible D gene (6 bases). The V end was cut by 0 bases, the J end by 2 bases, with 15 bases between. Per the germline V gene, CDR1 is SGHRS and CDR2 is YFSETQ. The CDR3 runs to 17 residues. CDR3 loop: CASSLASGGWAGNTIYF. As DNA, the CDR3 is TGCGCCAGCAGCTTGGCGTCGGGGGGCTGGGCTGGAAACACCATATATTTT.

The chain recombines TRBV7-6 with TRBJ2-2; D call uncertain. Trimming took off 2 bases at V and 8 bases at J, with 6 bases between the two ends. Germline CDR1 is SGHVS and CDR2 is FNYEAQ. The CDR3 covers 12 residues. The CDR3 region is CASSLRQGELFF. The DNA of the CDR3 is TGTGCCAGCAGCTTACGTCAGGGGGAGCTGTTTTTT.

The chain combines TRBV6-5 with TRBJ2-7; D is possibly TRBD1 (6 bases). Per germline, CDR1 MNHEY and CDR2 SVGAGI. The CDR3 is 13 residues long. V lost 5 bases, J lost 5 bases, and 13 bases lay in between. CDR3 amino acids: CASSRYRDHEQYF. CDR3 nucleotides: TGTGCCAGCAGTCGGTACAGGGATCACGAGCAGTACTTC.

CDR3 protein: CASSVDGGGVDEKLFF. CDR3 DNA sequence: TGTGCCAGCAGCGTAGATGGGGGGGGCGTAGATGAAAAACTGTTTTTT. The V call is TRBV9, the J call TRBJ1-4; D may be TRBD1 (6 bases). The germline V gene has CDR1 SGDLS and CDR2 YYNGEE. This CDR3 is 16 amino acids long. Trimming left V 0 bases short and J 6 bases short, with 15 bases between.

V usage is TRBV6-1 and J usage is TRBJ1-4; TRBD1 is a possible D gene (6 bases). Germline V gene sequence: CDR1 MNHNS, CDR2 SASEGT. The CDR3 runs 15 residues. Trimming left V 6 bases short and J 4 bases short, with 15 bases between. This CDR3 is CASRSVGQDNEKLFF. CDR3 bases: TGTGCCAGCAGGTCTGTGGGACAAGATAATGAAAAACTGTTTTTT.

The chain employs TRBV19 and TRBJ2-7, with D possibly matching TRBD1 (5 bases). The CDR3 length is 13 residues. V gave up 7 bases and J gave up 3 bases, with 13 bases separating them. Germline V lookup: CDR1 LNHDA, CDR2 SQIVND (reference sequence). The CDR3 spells CASTPDSGYEQYF. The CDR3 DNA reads TGTGCCAGTACCCCCGACAGTGGCTACGAGCAGTACTTC. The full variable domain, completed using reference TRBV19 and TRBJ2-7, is DGGITQSPKYLFRKEGQNVTLSCEQNLNHDAMYWYRQDPGQGLRLIYYSQIVNDFQKGDIAEGYSVSREKKESFPLTVTSAQKNPTAFYLCASTPDSGYEQYFGPGTRLTVT.

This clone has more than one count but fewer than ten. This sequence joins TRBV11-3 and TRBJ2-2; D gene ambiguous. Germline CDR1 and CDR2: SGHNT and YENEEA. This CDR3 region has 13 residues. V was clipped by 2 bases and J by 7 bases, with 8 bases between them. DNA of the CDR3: TGTGCCAGCAGCTTATTGGGCAGCGGGGAGCTGTTTTTT. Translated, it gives CASSLLGSGELFF.

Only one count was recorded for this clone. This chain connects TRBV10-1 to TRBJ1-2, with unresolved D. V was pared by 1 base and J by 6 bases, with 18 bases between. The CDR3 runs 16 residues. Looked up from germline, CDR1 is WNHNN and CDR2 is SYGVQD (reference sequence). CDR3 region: CASSECLRGFAHGYTF. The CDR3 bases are TGCGCCAGCAGTGAGTGTCTTCGCGGGTTTGCGCATGGCTACACCTTC.

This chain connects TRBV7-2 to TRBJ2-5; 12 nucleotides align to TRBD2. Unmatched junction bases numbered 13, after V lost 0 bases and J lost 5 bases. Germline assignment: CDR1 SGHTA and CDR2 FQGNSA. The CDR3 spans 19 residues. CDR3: CASSLARLSSGGAMETQYF. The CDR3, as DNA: TGTGCCAGCAGCTTAGCGCGTCTGTCTAGCGGGGGGGCCATGGAGACCCAGTACTTC.

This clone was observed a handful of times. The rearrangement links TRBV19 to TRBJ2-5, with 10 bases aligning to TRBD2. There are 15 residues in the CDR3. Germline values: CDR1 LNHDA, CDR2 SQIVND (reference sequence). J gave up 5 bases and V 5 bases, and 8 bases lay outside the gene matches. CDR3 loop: CASSRTSGDSETQYF. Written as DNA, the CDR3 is TGTGCCAGTAGTCGTACTAGCGGGGATTCTGAGACCCAGTACTTC.

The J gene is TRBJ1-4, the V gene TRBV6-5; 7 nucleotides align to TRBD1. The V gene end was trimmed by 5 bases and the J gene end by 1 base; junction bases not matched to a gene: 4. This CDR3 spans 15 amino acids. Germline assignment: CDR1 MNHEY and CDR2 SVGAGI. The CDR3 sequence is CASSRNRGTNEKLFF. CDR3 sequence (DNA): TGTGCCAGCAGTCGCAACAGGGGAACTAATGAAAAACTGTTTTTT.

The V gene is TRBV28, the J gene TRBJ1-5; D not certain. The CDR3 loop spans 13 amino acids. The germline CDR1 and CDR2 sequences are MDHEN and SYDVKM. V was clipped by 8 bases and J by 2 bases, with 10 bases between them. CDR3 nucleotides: TGTGCCAGCGTCGTTTCGGGCAATCAGCCCCAGCATTTT. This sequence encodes CASVVSGNQPQHF.

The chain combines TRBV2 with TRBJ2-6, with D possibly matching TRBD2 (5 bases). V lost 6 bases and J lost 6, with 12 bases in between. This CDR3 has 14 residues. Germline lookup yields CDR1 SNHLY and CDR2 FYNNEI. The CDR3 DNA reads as TGTGCCAGCAGCAAGAGGGTTGAGGCCAACGTCCTGACTTTC. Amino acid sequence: CASSKRVEANVLTF.